Below are 11 T cell receptor beta chains sequenced from a single sample in a study of CD8 T cells in ankylosing spondylitis (dated by TCRdb to about 2017). General conclusions and limits of the study: A TCR beta motif of 8 or 9 highly homologous amino acid variants appeared characteristic of blood from ankylosing spondylitis patients.

The library was made by 5' RACE. Instrument on record: Illumina HiSeq 2500. The public reads were run again by TCRdb, first through fastp at Q25 and then through MiXCR, and only productive beta chains were kept. Entries are consolidated by CDR3 protein sequence, retaining the most common genes and DNA. In all, the sample holds some 85,000 distinct CDR3 sequences, and about 8.3% of those were seen once. The ten largest clones capture about 30% of the sample. The antigens for these receptors are not known. Material: blood, either unsorted or a sorted T cell fraction (not recorded which). The receptors stem from a male donor with ankylosing spondylitis.

The genes are TRBV10-2 and TRBJ1-1, with D perhaps TRBD1 (5 bases). Trimming took 5 bases from V and 1 from J, leaving 8 bases between them. CDR1 and CDR2 from the germline V gene are WSHSY and SAAADI. CDR3 length equals 13 residues. The CDR3 coding sequence is TGCGCCAGCAGTAAGGGGACGAACACTGAAGCTTTCTTT. Translating it yields CASSKGTNTEAFF.

In this sample, this clonotype turned up many times. The chain joins TRBV20-1 to TRBJ2-1, with D perhaps matching TRBD1 or TRBD2 (5 bases each). V was clipped by 1 base and J by 0 bases, with 13 bases between them. CDR1 and CDR2 from the germline V gene are DFQATT and SNEGSKA (reference sequence). CDR3 length equals 16 residues. The CDR3, as DNA: TGCAGTGCTAGAGCCCGGGACCTAGGCTCCTACAATGAGCAGTTCTTC. It yields the protein CSARARDLGSYNEQFF.

This clonotype came up a few times. V is TRBV7-9 and J is TRBJ2-1, with D possibly TRBD2 on 5 matching bases. Trimming cost V 1 base and J 6 bases, with 13 bases left between them. The CDR3 loop spans 15 amino acids. Germline CDR1 is SEHNR and CDR2 is FQNEAQ (reference sequence). This CDR3 reads CASSLDRTPGNEQFF. The CDR3 coding sequence is TGTGCCAGCAGCTTAGATCGGACTCCTGGCAATGAGCAGTTCTTC.

In its sample, this clonotype was seen many times. The V call is TRBV7-8, the J call TRBJ2-7; 8 bases match TRBD1. Germline V gives CDR1 SGHVS, CDR2 FQNEAQ. V lost 1 base to trimming and J lost 2 bases; unmatched junction nucleotides: 4. The CDR3 length is 15 residues. The CDR3 reads CASSLERGQAYEQYF. The CDR3 DNA follows: TGTGCCAGCAGCTTAGAACGGGGACAGGCCTACGAGCAGTACTTC.

In its sample, this clonotype was seen many times. The chain combines TRBV10-3 with TRBJ2-3; D not resolved. CDR1 and CDR2 (germline): ENHRY, SYGVKD. V lost 0 bases and J 5 bases, leaving 9 bases between the germline ends. The CDR3 has 14 amino acids. CDR3 sequence (DNA): TGTGCCATCAGTGAGTCGATCCCTGGAGATACGCAGTATTTT. Protein: CAISESIPGDTQYF.

This clonotype was counted only a few times. The chain is built from TRBV7-9 and TRBJ2-3; D unresolved. Trimming took off 1 base at V and 1 base at J, with 3 bases between the two ends. This CDR3 is 13 amino acids long. Germline CDR1 is SEHNR and CDR2 is FQNEAQ (reference sequence). This CDR3 is CASSLVRTDTQYF. In DNA, the CDR3 is TGTGCCAGCAGCTTAGTTCGCACAGATACGCAGTATTTT.

The chain has TRBV7-9 and TRBJ2-2; 11 bases agree with TRBD2. This CDR3 is built from 17 residues. Germline-derived CDR1 and CDR2 are SEHNR and FQNEAQ (reference sequence). V lost 4 bases to trimming and J lost 5 bases; unmatched junction nucleotides: 9. The CDR3 sequence: CASSSLSGRVLTGELFF. The DNA for the CDR3 is TGTGCCAGCAGCTCTCTTAGCGGGAGGGTCTTGACCGGGGAGCTGTTTTTT.

A few counts support this clonotype. This sequence joins TRBV11-2 and TRBJ2-2; no definite D call. Trimming left V 1 base short and J 7 bases short, with 4 bases between. The CDR3 is made up of 12 amino acids. Germline-derived CDR1 and CDR2 are SGHAT and FQNNGV. The CDR3 spells CASSLAGGELFF. CDR3 nucleotides: TGTGCCAGCAGCTTAGCGGGCGGGGAGCTGTTTTTT.

This clonotype was seen only a few times. The J gene is TRBJ2-3, the V gene TRBV7-2; perhaps TRBD1 as D (5 bases). The CDR3 is 15 residues long. Germline-derived CDR1 and CDR2 are SGHTA and FQGNSA. V gave up 0 bases and J gave up 2 bases, with 9 bases separating them. CDR3 DNA: TGTGCCAGCAGCTTAGCAGGGGAAGCCACAGATACGCAGTATTTT. Translation gives CASSLAGEATDTQYF.

The table lists this clonotype with a few counts. The chain couples TRBV27 to TRBJ1-5, with D unclear. CDR3 size: 15 residues. Between the trimmed V and J ends, which lost 2 bases and 2 bases, there was a span of 10 bases. Germline CDR1 reads MNHEY; CDR2 reads SMNVEV (reference sequence). CDR3 region: CASSLRPLGNQPQHF. In DNA, the CDR3 is TGTGCCAGCAGTTTACGGCCCTTGGGCAATCAGCCCCAGCATTTT.

This clonotype has ten or more counts. The chain combines TRBV10-1 with TRBJ2-3; possibly TRBD2 for D (6 bases). Germline-derived CDR1 and CDR2 are WNHNN and SYGVQD (reference sequence). The length of the CDR3 is 14 residues. Trimming cost V 2 bases and J 5 bases, with 11 bases left between them. The CDR3 sequence is CASSEPRRGDTQYF. CDR3 in DNA: TGCGCCAGCAGTGAGCCGCGGAGGGGAGATACGCAGTATTTT.